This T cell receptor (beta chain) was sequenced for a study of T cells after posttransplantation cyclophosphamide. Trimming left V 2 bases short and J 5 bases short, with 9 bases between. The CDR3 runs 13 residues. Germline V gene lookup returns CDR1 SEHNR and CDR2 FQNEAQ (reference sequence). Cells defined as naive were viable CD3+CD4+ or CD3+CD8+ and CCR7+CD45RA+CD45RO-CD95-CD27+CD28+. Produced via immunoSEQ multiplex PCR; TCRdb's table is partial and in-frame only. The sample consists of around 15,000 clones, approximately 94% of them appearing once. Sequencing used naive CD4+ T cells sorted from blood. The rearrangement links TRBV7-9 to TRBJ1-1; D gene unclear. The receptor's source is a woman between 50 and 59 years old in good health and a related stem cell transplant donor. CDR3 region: CASSLNAGTEAFF. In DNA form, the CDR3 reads TGTGCCAGCAGCTTAAACGCGGGGACTGAAGCTTTCTTT.